The T cell receptor beta chain described here comes from a study of technical replicates of blood from a handful of donors. The table came from immunoSEQ multiplex PCR; TCRdb's copy has only in-frame clones and leaves some out. The sample has roughly 80,000 clones, 90% to 95% seen once. The sequence was collected from a human donor in good health. Sequenced input: T cells isolated from PBMCs.

The CDR3 reads CASSAEDRGSETQYF. In DNA form, the CDR3 reads TGTGCCAGCAGCGCCGAGGACAGGGGGTCAGAGACCCAGTACTTC. This chain uses TRBV9 with TRBJ2-5, with TRBD1 identical over 10 bases. From germline, CDR1 is SGDLS and CDR2 YYNGEE. The length of the CDR3 is 15 residues. V shed 3 bases and J 4 bases; nucleotides not matched to a gene: 6.